Each of the 27 T cell receptor beta chains below was sequenced from the same sample in a study of cytomegalovirus exposure and HLA in healthy donors. Assay used: immunoSEQ multiplex PCR; TCRdb lists only in-frame clones, some missing. Among about 65,000 clones listed, about 91% were seen once. The sequencing input was PBMCs. The receptors stem from a woman aged 18-35 years in good health and CMV-seronegative.

The chain couples TRBV28 to TRBJ2-3; 8 bases map to TRBD1. The CDR3 extends over 16 amino acids. From germline, CDR1 is MDHEN and CDR2 SYDVKM. Germline trimming cut 4 bases from V and 2 bases from J; bases unmatched to any gene: 8. The chain's CDR3 is CASSYRQGLNTDTQYF. For the CDR3, the DNA is TGTGCCAGCAGTTATCGACAGGGGTTAAACACAGATACGCAGTATTTT.

The chain links TRBV9 to TRBJ2-5, with 12 positions matching TRBD1. The CDR3 runs to 15 residues. The V gene end was trimmed by 1 base and the J gene end by 4 bases; junction bases not matched to a gene: 2. Germline CDR1 and CDR2: SGDLS and YYNGEE. As DNA, the CDR3 is TGTGCCAGCAGCGTAATGGGACAGGGGGCAGAGACCCAGTACTTC. Translated, it gives CASSVMGQGAETQYF.

The rearrangement joins TRBV5-4 to TRBJ2-3; D gene uncertain. CDR1 is SGHNT and CDR2 is YYREEE in the germline V gene (reference sequence). This CDR3 has 15 residues. Trimming shortened V by 2 bases and J by 2 bases, and 12 bases separated the two germline ends. This CDR3 reads CASSLSRPYTDTQYF. DNA for the CDR3: TGTGCCAGCAGCTTAAGCAGGCCGTACACAGATACGCAGTATTTT.

The rearrangement uses TRBV30 and TRBJ2-5; TRBD2 matches 8 bases. The CDR3 sequence is 13 residues long. V lost 4 bases and J lost 9; bases outside the gene matches: 10. Germline V gives CDR1 GTSNPN, CDR2 SVGIG (reference sequence). The CDR3: CAWTGGQLRAQYF. The CDR3, as DNA: TGTGCCTGGACGGGGGGGCAGCTACGGGCCCAGTACTTC.

The chain joins TRBV6-1 to TRBJ1-1; no clear D. CDR3 length equals 12 residues. The V gene lost 2 bases and the J gene lost 8 bases, with 9 bases spanning the gap. Germline V gene lookup returns CDR1 MNHNS and CDR2 SASEGT. The CDR3 DNA reads TGTGCCAGCAGTGAACGGGGAGGGGAAGCTTTCTTT. Its translation is CASSERGGEAFF.

This clone was observed a few times. This chain uses TRBV14 with TRBJ1-5; 7 bases line up with TRBD1. This CDR3 has 18 residues. Germline loops: CDR1 SGHDN, CDR2 FVKESK. With 2 bases clipped from V and 0 bases from J, the junction kept 10 bases outside the gene matches. The CDR3 reads CASSQWKGTDISNQPQHF. CDR3 sequence (DNA): TGTGCCAGCAGCCAATGGAAGGGGACAGACATTAGCAATCAGCCCCAGCATTTT.

This sequence joins TRBV7-3 and TRBJ2-1, with D perhaps TRBD2 (7 bases). The length of the CDR3 is 15 residues. Trimming shortened V by 2 bases and J by 3 bases, and 11 bases separated the two germline ends. The V gene's germline CDR1 is SGHTA and CDR2 FQGTGA. The CDR3 loop is CASSLGGGDYNEQFF. The CDR3, as DNA: TGTGCCAGCAGCTTAGGCGGGGGCGACTACAATGAGCAGTTCTTC. The entire variable domain, with the rest obtained from reference TRBV7-3 and TRBJ2-1, is as follows: GAGVSQTPSNKVTEKGKYVELRCDPISGHTALYWYRQSLGQGPEFLIYFQGTGAADDSGLPNDRFFAVRPEGSVSTLKIQRTERGDSAVYLCASSLGGGDYNEQFFGPGTRLTVL.

The chain uses TRBV19 and TRBJ1-5; 9 positions agree with TRBD1. CDR1 LNHDA and CDR2 SQIVND come from the germline V gene (reference sequence). CDR3 length: 14 amino acids. V lost 5 bases, J lost 5 bases, and 4 bases stayed unmatched. Written as DNA, the CDR3 is TGTGCCAGTAGTGTCGGGACAGGGTATCAGCCCCAGCATTTT. Residues: CASSVGTGYQPQHF. Full variable domain (rest looked up from reference TRBV19 and TRBJ1-5): DGGITQSPKYLFRKEGQNVTLSCEQNLNHDAMYWYRQDPGQGLRLIYYSQIVNDFQKGDIAEGYSVSREKKESFPLTVTSAQKNPTAFYLCASSVGTGYQPQHFGDGTRLSIL.

The rearrangement joins TRBV6-6 to TRBJ2-2; D is possibly TRBD1 (5 bases). V was pared by 7 bases and J by 5 bases, with 8 bases between. The CDR3 runs to 12 residues. Germline lookup yields CDR1 MNHNY and CDR2 SVGAGI (reference sequence). CDR3 coding DNA: TGTGCCAGCATCAAGGGGACCGGGGAGCTGTTTTTT. It codes for CASIKGTGELFF.

V is TRBV7-9 and J is TRBJ2-5; 8 nucleotides agree with TRBD2. Germline CDR1 and CDR2: SEHNR and FQNEAQ (reference sequence). This CDR3 is 16 amino acids long. V lost 0 bases, J lost 4 bases, and 7 bases stayed unmatched. CDR3 coding DNA: TGTGCCAGCAGCTTAGCCGGGACTAGAGGGCGAGAGACCCAGTACTTC. Encoded protein: CASSLAGTRGRETQYF.

The rearrangement joins TRBV6-1 to TRBJ2-3, with TRBD2 matching over 11 bases. The V gene's germline CDR1 is MNHNS and CDR2 SASEGT. V dropped 6 bases and J dropped 0; count of bases not matched to a gene: 8. This CDR3 comprises 17 residues. The CDR3 region has the DNA TGTGCCAGCAGGGAACTAGCGGGGGAGACTAGCACAGATACGCAGTATTTT. Residues: CASRELAGETSTDTQYF.

This clone was seen a single time. The genes are TRBV19 and TRBJ1-5; D is undetermined. Germline V gene sequence: CDR1 LNHDA, CDR2 SQIVND (reference sequence). The CDR3 extends over 14 amino acids. Trimming removed 5 bases from V and 8 bases from J, with 16 bases in between. For the CDR3, the DNA is TGTGCCAGTAGTGGCCGCTTCCGGGAGAAGCCCCAGCATTTT. Its protein product is CASSGRFREKPQHF.

This clone was detected only once. The gene calls are TRBV6-6 and TRBJ1-2; 11 bases are shared with TRBD1. V was pared by 5 bases and J by 6 bases, with 5 bases of the junction left unmatched. Germline CDR1 is MNHNY and CDR2 is SVGAGI (reference sequence). CDR3 length: 14 amino acids. Written as DNA, the CDR3 is TGTGCCAGCAGTCACCGGGACAGGGGGAATGGCTACACCTTC. Residues: CASSHRDRGNGYTF.

This chain joins TRBV19 and TRBJ1-2; D ambiguous. V gave up 2 bases and J gave up 4 bases, with 14 bases separating them. The CDR3 covers 15 residues. Germline loops: CDR1 LNHDA, CDR2 SQIVND (reference sequence). Written as DNA, the CDR3 is TGTGCCAGTAGTATACGTCCGGAGGTCTCCTATGGCTACACCTTC. Residues: CASSIRPEVSYGYTF.

This chain connects TRBV27 to TRBJ2-7; 7 bases agree with TRBD1. Germline CDR1 is MNHEY and CDR2 is SMNVEV (reference sequence). The CDR3 length is 15 residues. Losses at the gene ends were 8 bases for V and 3 bases for J; bases not matched to a gene: 13. The DNA for the CDR3 is TGTGCCAGCGGATCCGAGGGGGCAGGGGGCTACGAGCAGTACTTC. It yields the protein CASGSEGAGGYEQYF.

Only one count was recorded for this clone. J is TRBJ1-2 and V is TRBV28; TRBD1 aligns across 8 bases. The CDR3 length is 15 residues. Trimming removed 6 bases from V and 4 bases from J; junction bases left unmatched: 10. Germline V gene data show CDR1 as MDHEN and CDR2 as SYDVKM. CDR3 nucleotides: TGTGCCAGCAGCCCAGTCGACAGGGGTGCCTATGGCTACACCTTC. Translated, it gives CASSPVDRGAYGYTF.

This chain connects TRBV29-1 to TRBJ2-7, with 7 bases matching TRBD2. With 1 base clipped from V and 2 bases from J, the junction kept 5 bases outside the gene matches. The CDR3 extends over 14 amino acids. The germline V gene encodes CDR1 SQVTM and CDR2 ANQGSEA. CDR3 DNA: TGCAGCGTTGAAGGGGAGGGTGGGACCTACGAGCAGTACTTC. It codes for CSVEGEGGTYEQYF.

V is TRBV19 and J is TRBJ2-7, with TRBD1 matching 12 bases. Germline CDR1 and CDR2: LNHDA and SQIVND (reference sequence). The length of the CDR3 is 14 residues. The V gene end was trimmed by 10 bases and the J gene end by 2 bases; junction bases not matched to a gene: 6. This chain's CDR3 is CAISGQGAPYEQYF. The CDR3 nucleotides are TGTGCCATTTCGGGACAGGGGGCCCCCTACGAGCAGTACTTC.

V is TRBV4-1 and J is TRBJ1-5; D perhaps matches TRBD1 (5 bases). V was pared by 3 bases and J by 7 bases, with 10 bases between. The CDR3 is made up of 13 amino acids. The germline gives CDR1 MGHRA, CDR2 YSYEKL. As DNA, the CDR3 is TGCGCCAGCAGCCATCACGGGGGACAGCCCCAGCATTTT. Translating gives CASSHHGGQPQHF.

The V gene is TRBV4-1, the J gene TRBJ2-3; possible D gene TRBD1, 6 bases. Trimming shortened V by 0 bases and J by 1 base, and 8 bases separated the two germline ends. This CDR3 is built from 15 residues. Germline V gene data show CDR1 as MGHRA and CDR2 as YSYEKL. CDR3 region: CASSQDGQRTDTQYF. CDR3 DNA: TGCGCCAGCAGCCAAGATGGACAGCGCACAGATACGCAGTATTTT.

CDR3 sequence reads: CASSFGLAGGEQYF. CDR3 DNA sequence: TGTGCCAGCAGCTTCGGACTAGCGGGAGGAGAGCAGTACTTC. This chain joins TRBV11-2 and TRBJ2-7; 14 bases map to TRBD2. Per germline, CDR1 SGHAT and CDR2 FQNNGV. Trimming took 3 bases from V and 7 from J; bases not matched to a gene: 2. The CDR3 runs to 14 residues.

This chain uses TRBV2 with TRBJ1-1; 8 nucleotides align to TRBD1. CDR1 and CDR2 from the germline V gene are SNHLY and FYNNEI. The V gene end was trimmed by 4 bases and the J gene end by 10 bases; junction bases not matched to a gene: 8. CDR3 length: 13 residues. The CDR3 reads CASSVRQGSGAFF. DNA of the CDR3: TGTGCCAGCAGTGTTAGACAGGGGAGTGGAGCTTTCTTT.

This clone was detected only once. V is TRBV30 and J is TRBJ1-2; tentatively, D is TRBD1 (5 bases). Germline-derived CDR1 and CDR2 are GTSNPN and SVGIG (reference sequence). The CDR3 consists of 12 residues. The V and J ends lost 0 bases and 8 bases respectively, with 10 bases between them. The CDR3 region is CAWSVQGRGYTF. CDR3 coding DNA: TGTGCCTGGAGTGTGCAGGGTCGCGGCTACACCTTC.

The J gene is TRBJ2-2, the V gene TRBV6-5, with 9 positions matching TRBD1. From germline, CDR1 is MNHEY and CDR2 SVGAGI. Trimming removed 6 bases from V and 4 bases from J; junction bases left unmatched: 6. This CDR3 is built from 15 residues. The CDR3 reads CASSRGQGTTGELFF. Here the CDR3 DNA reads TGTGCCAGCAGCCGGGGACAGGGAACCACCGGGGAGCTGTTTTTT.

J is TRBJ1-6 and V is TRBV5-1; 8 bases fit TRBD1. Germline CDR1 reads SGHRS; CDR2 reads YFSETQ. The CDR3 spans 13 residues. The ends lost 4 bases at V and 9 bases at J; junction bases unmatched: 3. CDR3 sequence: CASSPDRGSPLHF. The DNA of the CDR3 is TGCGCCAGCAGCCCTGACAGGGGTTCACCCCTCCACTTT.

The chain carries TRBV19 and TRBJ2-2, with 9 bases that match TRBD1. V lost 7 bases to trimming and J lost 5 bases; unmatched junction nucleotides: 8. CDR3 size: 15 residues. In germline, CDR1 is LNHDA, CDR2 SQIVND (reference sequence). CDR3 in DNA: TGTGCCAGTAAGCCGGGACAGGGATTAACCGGGGAGCTGTTTTTT. It is translated as CASKPGQGLTGELFF. Full variable domain (remainder filled in from reference TRBV19 and TRBJ2-2): DGGITQSPKYLFRKEGQNVTLSCEQNLNHDAMYWYRQDPGQGLRLIYYSQIVNDFQKGDIAEGYSVSREKKESFPLTVTSAQKNPTAFYLCASKPGQGLTGELFFGEGSRLTVL.

V is TRBV5-6 and J is TRBJ1-2; tentatively, D is TRBD1 (6 bases). There are 14 residues in the CDR3. V was cut by 4 bases and J by 5 bases, with 15 bases left in between. Looked up from germline, CDR1 is SGHDT and CDR2 is YYEEEE. CDR3 sequence reads: CASSPTRGWYGYTF. CDR3 sequence (DNA): TGTGCCAGCAGCCCCACCAGGGGTTGGTATGGCTACACCTTC.